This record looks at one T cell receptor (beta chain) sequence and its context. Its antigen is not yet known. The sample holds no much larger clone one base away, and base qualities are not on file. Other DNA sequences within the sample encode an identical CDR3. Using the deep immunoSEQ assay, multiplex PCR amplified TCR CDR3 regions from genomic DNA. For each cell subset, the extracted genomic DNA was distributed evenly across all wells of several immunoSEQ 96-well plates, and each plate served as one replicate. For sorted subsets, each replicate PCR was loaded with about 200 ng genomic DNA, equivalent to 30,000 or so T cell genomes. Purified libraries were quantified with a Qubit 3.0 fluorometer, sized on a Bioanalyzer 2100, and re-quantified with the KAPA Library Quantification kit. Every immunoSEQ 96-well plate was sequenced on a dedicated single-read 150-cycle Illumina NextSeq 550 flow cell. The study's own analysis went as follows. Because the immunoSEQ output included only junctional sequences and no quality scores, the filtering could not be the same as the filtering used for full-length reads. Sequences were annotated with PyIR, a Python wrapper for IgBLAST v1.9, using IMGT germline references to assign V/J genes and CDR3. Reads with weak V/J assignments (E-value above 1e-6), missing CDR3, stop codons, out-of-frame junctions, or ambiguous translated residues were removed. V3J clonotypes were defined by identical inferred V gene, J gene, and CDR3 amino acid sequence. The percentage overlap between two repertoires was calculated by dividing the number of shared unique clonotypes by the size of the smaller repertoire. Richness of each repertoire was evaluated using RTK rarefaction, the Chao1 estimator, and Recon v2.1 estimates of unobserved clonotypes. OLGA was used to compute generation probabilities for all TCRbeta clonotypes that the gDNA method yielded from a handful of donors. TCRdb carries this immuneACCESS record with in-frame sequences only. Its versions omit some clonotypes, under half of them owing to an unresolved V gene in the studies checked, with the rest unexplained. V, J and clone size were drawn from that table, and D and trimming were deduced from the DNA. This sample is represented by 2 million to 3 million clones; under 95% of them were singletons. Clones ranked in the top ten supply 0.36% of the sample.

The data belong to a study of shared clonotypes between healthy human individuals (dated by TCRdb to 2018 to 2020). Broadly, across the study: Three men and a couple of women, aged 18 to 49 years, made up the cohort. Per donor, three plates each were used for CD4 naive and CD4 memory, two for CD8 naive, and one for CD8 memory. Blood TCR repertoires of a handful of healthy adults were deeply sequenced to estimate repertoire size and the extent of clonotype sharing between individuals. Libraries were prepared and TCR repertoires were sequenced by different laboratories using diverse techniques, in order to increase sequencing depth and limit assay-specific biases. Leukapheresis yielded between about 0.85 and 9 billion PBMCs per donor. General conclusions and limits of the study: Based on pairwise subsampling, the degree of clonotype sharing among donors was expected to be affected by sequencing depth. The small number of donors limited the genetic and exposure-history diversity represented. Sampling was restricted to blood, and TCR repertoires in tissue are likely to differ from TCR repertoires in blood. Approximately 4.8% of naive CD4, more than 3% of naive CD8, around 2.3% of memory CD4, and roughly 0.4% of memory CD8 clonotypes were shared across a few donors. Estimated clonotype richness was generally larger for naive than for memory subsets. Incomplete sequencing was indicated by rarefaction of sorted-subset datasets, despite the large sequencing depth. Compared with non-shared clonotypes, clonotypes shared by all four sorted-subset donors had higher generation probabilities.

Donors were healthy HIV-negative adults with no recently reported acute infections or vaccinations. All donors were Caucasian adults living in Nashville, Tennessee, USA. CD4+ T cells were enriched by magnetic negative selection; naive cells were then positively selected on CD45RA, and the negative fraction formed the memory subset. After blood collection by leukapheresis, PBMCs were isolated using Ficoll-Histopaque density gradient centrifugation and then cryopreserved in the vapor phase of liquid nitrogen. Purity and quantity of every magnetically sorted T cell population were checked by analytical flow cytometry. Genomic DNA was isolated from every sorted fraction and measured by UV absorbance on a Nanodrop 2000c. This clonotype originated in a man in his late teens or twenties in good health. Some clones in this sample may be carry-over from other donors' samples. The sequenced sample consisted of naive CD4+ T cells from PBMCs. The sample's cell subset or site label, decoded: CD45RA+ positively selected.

The CDR3 here reads CASSLVGVSSYNEQFF. The base sequence is TGCGCCAGCAGCTTGGTAGGCGTTAGCTCCTACAATGAGCAGTTCTTC. Recombination joined TRBV5-1 with TRBJ2-1, with no D gene named confidently. The trim is 0 bases for V and 0 bases for J, with a gap of 10 bases between the germline ends. CDR1 and CDR2, per the germline V gene, are SGHRS and YFSETQ. The CDR3 sequence holds 16 residues, the cysteine and phenylalanine included. Of all the DNA, just the CDR3 is kept, 48 bases in frame from base 1.